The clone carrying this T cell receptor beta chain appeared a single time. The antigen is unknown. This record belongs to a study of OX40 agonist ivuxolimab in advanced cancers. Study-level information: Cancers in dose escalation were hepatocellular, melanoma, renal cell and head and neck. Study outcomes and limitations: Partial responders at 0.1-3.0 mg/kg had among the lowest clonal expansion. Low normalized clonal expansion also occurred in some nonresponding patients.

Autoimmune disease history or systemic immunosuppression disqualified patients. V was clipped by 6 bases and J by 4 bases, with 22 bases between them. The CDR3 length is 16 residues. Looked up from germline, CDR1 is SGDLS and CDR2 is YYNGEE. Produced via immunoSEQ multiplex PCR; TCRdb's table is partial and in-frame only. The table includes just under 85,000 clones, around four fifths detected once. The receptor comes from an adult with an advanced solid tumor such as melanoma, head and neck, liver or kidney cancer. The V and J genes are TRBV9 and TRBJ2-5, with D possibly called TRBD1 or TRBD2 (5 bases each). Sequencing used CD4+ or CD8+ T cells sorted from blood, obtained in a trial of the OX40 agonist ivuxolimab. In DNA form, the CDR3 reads TGTGCCAGCACCTCATCCGGGACCAACCCTGCAGAGACCCAGTACTTC. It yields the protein CASTSSGTNPAETQYF.